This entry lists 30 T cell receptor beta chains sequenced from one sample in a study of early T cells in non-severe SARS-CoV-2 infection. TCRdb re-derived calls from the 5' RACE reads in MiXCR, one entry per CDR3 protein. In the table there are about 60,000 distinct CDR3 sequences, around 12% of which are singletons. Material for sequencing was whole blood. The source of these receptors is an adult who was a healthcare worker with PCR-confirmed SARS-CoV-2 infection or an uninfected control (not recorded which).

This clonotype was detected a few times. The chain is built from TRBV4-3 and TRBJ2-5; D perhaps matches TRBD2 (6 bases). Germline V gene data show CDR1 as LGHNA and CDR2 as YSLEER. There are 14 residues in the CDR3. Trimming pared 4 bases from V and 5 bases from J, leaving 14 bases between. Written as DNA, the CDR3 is TGCGCCAGCAGCCTGGGGACCGGAGGGGAGACCCAGTACTTC. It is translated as CASSLGTGGETQYF.

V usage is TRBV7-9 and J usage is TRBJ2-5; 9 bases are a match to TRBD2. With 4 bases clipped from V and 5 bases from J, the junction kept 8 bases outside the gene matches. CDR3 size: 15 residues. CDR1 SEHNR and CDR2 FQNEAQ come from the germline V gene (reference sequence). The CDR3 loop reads CASSSMRGGQETQYF. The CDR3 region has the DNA TGTGCCAGCAGCTCCATGCGGGGGGGCCAGGAGACCCAGTACTTC.

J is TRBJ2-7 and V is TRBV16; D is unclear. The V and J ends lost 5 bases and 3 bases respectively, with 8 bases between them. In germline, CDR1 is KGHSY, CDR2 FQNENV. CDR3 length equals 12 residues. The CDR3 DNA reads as TGTGCCAGCAGCTCTCAGGTCTACGAGCAGTACTTC. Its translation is CASSSQVYEQYF. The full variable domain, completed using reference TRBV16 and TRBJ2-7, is GEEVAQTPKHLVRGEGQKAKLYCAPIKGHSYVFWYQQVLKNEFKFLISFQNENVFDETGMPKERFSAKCLPNSPCSLEIQATKLEDSAVYFCASSSQVYEQYFGPGTRLTVT.

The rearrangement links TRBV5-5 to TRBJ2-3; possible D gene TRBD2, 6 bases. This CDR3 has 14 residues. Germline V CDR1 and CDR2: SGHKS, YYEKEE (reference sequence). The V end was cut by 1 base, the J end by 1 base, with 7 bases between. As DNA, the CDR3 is TGTGCCAGCAGCTTGTCGGGGGGCACAGATACGCAGTATTTT. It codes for CASSLSGGTDTQYF.

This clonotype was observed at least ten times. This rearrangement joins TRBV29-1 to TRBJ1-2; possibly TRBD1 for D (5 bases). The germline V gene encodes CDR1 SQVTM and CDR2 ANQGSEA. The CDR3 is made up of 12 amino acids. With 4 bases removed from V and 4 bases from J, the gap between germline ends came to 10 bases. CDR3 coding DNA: TGCAGCGTTGCCAGGGAGGCCTATGGCTACACCTTC. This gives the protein CSVAREAYGYTF.

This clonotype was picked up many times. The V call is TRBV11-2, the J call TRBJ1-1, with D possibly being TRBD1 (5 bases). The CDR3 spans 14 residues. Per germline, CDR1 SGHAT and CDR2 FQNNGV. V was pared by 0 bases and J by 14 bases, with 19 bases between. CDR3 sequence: CASSLDFGTGWKFF. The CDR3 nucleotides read TGTGCCAGCAGCTTAGATTTCGGGACGGGGTGGAAATTCTTT.

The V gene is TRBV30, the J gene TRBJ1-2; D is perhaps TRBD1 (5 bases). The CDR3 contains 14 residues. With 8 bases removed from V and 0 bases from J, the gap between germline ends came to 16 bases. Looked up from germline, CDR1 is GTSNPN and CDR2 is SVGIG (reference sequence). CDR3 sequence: CALPQQETNYGYTF. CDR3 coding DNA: TGTGCCCTACCACAACAGGAGACTAACTATGGCTACACCTTC.

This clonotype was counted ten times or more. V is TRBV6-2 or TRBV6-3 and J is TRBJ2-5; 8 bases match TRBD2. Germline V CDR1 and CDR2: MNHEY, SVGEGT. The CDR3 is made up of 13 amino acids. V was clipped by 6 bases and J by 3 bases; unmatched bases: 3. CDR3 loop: CASSGAGEETQYF. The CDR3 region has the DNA TGTGCCAGCAGCGGAGCGGGGGAAGAGACCCAGTACTTC.

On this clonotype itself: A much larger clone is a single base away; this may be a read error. For the CDR3, the DNA is TGTGCCGGCAGTCCGGGACAGCTATATGGCTACACCTTC. Protein: CAGSPGQLYGYTF. The chain combines TRBV6-6 with TRBJ1-2, with TRBD1 identical over 7 bases. In germline, CDR1 is MNHNY, CDR2 SVGAGI (reference sequence). CDR3 length: 13 amino acids.

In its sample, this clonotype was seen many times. The CDR3 spells CASSLSVRDTDTQYF. CDR3 nucleotide sequence: TGTGCCAGCAGCTTATCGGTCAGGGACACAGATACGCAGTATTTT. The gene calls are TRBV7-6 and TRBJ2-3; perhaps TRBD1 as D (5 bases). Germline assignment: CDR1 SGHVS and CDR2 FNYEAQ. V was shortened by 2 bases and J by 2 bases, with 11 bases between the two germline ends. The CDR3 sequence is 15 residues long.

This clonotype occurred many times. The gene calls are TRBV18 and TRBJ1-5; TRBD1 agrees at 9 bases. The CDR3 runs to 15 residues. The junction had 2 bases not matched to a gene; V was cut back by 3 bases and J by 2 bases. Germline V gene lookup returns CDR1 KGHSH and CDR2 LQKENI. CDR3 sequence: CASSPDRGGNQPQHF. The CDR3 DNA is TGTGCCAGCTCACCGGACAGGGGTGGCAATCAGCCCCAGCATTTT.

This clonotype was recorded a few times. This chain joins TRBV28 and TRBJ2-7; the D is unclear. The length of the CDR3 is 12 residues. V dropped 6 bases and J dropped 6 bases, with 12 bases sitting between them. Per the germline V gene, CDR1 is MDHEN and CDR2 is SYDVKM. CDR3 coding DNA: TGTGCCAGCAGCAGATCTGTCCCCGAGCAGTACTTC. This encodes CASSRSVPEQYF.

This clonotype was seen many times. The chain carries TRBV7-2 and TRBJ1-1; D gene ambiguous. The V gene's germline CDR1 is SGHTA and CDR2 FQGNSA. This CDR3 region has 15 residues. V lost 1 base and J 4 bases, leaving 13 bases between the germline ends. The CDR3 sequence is CASSLDHPGVTEAFF. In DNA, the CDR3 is TGTGCCAGCAGCTTAGATCATCCAGGAGTCACTGAAGCTTTCTTT.

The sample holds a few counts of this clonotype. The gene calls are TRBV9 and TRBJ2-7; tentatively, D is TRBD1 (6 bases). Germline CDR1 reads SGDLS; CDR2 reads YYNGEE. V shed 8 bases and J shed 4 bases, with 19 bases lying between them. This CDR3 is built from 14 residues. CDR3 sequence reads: CASGTGGGGYEQYF. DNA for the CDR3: TGTGCCAGTGGAACTGGGGGCGGTGGTTACGAGCAGTACTTC.

The CDR3 here is CASSLGQGREQFF. CDR3 nucleotides: TGTGCCAGCAGCTTAGGGCAGGGCCGTGAGCAGTTCTTC. V is TRBV7-3 and J is TRBJ2-1; a weak D match, TRBD1 (5 bases). CDR3 length equals 13 residues. The germline V gene encodes CDR1 SGHTA and CDR2 FQGTGA. The ends were cut back, 2 bases at V and 9 bases at J, with 11 bases in the middle.

In DNA, the CDR3 is TGTGCCAGCAGTCTAACTCCGGGACAGAAGCTCTATGGCTACACCTTC. Encoded protein: CASSLTPGQKLYGYTF. V usage is TRBV6-5 and J usage is TRBJ1-2; 7 bases are shared with TRBD1. The CDR3 loop spans 16 amino acids. V lost 5 bases to trimming and J lost 4 bases; unmatched junction nucleotides: 13. Germline V lookup: CDR1 MNHEY, CDR2 SVGAGI.

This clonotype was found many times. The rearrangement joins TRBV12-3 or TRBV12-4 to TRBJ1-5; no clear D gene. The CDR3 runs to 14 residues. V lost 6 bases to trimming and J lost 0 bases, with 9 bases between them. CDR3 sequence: CASSWGDSNQPQHF. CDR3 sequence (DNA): TGTGCCAGCAGCTGGGGTGATAGCAATCAGCCCCAGCATTTT.

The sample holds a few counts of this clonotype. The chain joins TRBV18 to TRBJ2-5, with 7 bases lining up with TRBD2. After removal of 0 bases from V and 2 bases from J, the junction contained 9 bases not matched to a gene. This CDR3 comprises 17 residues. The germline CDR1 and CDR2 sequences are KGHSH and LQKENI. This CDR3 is CASSPPNQAGIQETQYF. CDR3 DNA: TGTGCCAGCTCACCACCGAATCAAGCGGGAATTCAAGAGACCCAGTACTTC.

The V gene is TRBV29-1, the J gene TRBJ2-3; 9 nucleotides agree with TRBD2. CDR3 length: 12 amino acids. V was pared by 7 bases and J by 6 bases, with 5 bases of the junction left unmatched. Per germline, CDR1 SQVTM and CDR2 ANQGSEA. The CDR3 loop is CSGVTSGDTQYF. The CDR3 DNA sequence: TGCAGCGGAGTGACTAGCGGCGATACGCAGTATTTT.

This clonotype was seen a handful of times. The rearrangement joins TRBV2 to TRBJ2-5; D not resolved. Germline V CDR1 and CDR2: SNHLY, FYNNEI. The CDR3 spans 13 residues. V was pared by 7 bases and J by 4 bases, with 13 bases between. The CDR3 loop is CASIGIYTETQYF. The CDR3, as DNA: TGTGCCAGCATAGGGATCTACACAGAGACCCAGTACTTC.

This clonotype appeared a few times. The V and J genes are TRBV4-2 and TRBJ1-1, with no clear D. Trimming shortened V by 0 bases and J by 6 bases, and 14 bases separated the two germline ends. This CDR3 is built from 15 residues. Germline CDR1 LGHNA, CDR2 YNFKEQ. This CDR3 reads CASSQEPNGVAEAFF. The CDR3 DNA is TGTGCCAGCAGCCAAGAGCCCAACGGGGTCGCTGAAGCTTTCTTT.

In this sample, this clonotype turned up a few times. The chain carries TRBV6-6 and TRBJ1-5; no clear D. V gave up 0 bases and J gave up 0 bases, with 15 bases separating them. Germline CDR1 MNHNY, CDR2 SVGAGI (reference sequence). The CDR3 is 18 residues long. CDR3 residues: CASSYSNQDGYSNQPQHF. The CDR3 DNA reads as TGTGCCAGCAGTTACTCAAACCAGGACGGTTATAGCAATCAGCCCCAGCATTTT.

The CDR3 DNA follows: TGCAGTGCTAGAGATATGGCTAGCCAAAGCACAGATACGCAGTATTTT. Translation gives CSARDMASQSTDTQYF. The J gene is TRBJ2-3, the V gene TRBV20-1; perhaps TRBD2 as D (5 bases). V was pared by 0 bases and J by 0 bases, with 13 bases between. The germline V gene has CDR1 DFQATT and CDR2 SNEGSKA (reference sequence). The CDR3 loop spans 16 amino acids.

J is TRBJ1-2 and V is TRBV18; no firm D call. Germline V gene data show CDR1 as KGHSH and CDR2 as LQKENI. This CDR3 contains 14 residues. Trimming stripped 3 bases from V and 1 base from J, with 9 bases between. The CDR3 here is CASSPPTFNYGYTF. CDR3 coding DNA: TGTGCCAGCTCACCCCCGACATTTAACTATGGCTACACCTTC.

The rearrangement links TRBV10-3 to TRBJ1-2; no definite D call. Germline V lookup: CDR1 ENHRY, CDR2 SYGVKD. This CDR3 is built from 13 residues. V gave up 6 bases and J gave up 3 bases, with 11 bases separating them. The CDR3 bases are TGTGCCATCAGCCCAAACGGGGACTATGGCTACACCTTC. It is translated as CAISPNGDYGYTF.

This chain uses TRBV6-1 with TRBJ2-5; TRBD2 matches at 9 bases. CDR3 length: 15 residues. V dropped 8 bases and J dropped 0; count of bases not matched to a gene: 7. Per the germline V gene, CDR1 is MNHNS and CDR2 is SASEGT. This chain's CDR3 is CASGELAGDQETQYF. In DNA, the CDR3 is TGTGCCAGCGGAGAATTAGCGGGGGACCAAGAGACCCAGTACTTC.

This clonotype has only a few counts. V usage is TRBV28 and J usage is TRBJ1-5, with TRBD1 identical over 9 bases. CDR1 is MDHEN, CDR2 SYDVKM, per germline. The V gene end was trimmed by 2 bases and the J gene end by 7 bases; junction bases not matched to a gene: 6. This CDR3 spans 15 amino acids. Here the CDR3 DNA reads TGTGCCAGCAGTTTACCGGACAGGGGTGGACAGCCCCAGCATTTT. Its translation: CASSLPDRGGQPQHF.

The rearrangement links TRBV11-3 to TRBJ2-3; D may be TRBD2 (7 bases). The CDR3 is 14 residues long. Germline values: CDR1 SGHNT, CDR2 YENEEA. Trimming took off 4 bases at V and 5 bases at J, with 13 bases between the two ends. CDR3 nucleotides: TGTGCCAGCAGCTCCGGGGGGACAAGAGATACGCAGTATTTT. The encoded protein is CASSSGGTRDTQYF.

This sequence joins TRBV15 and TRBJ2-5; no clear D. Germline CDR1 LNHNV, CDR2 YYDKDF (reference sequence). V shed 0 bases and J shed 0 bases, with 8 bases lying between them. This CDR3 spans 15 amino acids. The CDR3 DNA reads TGTGCCACCAGCAGAGATCGTGGGTACCAAGAGACCCAGTACTTC. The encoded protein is CATSRDRGYQETQYF.

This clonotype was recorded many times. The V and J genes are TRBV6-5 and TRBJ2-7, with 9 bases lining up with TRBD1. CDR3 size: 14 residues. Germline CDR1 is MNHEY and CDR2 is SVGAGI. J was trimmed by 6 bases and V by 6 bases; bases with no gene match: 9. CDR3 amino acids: CASSLLGQGTEQYF. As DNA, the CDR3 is TGTGCCAGCAGCCTTTTAGGACAGGGGACCGAGCAGTACTTC.